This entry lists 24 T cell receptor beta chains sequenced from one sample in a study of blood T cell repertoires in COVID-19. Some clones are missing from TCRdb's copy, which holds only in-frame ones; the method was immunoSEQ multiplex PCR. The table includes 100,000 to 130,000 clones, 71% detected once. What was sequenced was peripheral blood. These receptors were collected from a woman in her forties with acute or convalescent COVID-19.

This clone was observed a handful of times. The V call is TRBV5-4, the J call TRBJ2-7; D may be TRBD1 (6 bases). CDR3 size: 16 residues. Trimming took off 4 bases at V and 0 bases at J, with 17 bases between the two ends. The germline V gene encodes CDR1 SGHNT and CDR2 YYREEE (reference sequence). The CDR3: CASSPGQTSNSYEQYF. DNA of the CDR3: TGTGCCAGCAGCCCAGGACAGACCTCTAACTCCTACGAGCAGTACTTC.

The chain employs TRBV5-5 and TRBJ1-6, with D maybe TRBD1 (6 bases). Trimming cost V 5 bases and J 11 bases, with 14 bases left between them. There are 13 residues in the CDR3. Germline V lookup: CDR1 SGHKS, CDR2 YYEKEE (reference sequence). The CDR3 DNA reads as TGTGCCAGCAGTCTTACAGGGATCGCACCCCTCCACTTT. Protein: CASSLTGIAPLHF.

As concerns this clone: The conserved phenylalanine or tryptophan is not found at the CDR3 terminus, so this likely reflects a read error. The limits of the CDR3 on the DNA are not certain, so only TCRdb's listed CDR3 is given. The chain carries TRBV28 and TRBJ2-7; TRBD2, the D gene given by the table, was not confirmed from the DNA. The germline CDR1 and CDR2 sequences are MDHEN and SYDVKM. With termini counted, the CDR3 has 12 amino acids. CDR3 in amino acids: CASSSTRLPTTI.

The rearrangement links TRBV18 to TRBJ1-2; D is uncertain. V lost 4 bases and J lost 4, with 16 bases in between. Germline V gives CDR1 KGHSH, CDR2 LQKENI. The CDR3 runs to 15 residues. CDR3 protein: CASSREIQAGYGYTF. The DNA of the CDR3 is TGTGCCAGCTCACGAGAGATCCAAGCAGGCTATGGCTACACCTTC. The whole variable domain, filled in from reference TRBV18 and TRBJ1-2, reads NAGVMQNPRHLVRRRGQEARLRCSPMKGHSHVYWYRQLPEEGLKFMVYLQKENIIDESGMPKERFSAEFPKEGPSILRIQQVVRGDSAAYFCASSREIQAGYGYTFGSGTRLTVV.

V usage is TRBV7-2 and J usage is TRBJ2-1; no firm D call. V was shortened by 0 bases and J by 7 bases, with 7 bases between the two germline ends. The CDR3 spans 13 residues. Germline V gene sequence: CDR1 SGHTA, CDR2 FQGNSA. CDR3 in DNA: TGTGCCAGCAGCTTAGCGAGCGTAAATGAGCAGTTCTTC. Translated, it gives CASSLASVNEQFF.

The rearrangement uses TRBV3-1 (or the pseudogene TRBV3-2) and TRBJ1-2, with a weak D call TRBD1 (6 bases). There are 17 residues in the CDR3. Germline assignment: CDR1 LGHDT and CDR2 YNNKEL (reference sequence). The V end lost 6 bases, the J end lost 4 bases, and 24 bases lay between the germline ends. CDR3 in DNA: TGTGCCAGCAGTCCAGGGACAATGGGGTTTGGGATCTATGGCTACACCTTC. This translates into CASSPGTMGFGIYGYTF.

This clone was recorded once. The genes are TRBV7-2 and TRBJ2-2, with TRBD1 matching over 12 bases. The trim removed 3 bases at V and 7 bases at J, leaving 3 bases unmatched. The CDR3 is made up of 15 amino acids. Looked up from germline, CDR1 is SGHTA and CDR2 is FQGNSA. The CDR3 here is CASSLGQGAVGELFF. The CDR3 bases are TGTGCCAGCAGCTTGGGACAGGGGGCGGTCGGGGAGCTGTTTTTT.

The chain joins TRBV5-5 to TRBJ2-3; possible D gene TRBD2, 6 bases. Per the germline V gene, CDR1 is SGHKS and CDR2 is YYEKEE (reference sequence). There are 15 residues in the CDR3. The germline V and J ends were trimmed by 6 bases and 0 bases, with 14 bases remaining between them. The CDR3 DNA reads TGTGCCAGCACCCCTACGGGGGTTAGCACAGATACGCAGTATTTT. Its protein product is CASTPTGVSTDTQYF.

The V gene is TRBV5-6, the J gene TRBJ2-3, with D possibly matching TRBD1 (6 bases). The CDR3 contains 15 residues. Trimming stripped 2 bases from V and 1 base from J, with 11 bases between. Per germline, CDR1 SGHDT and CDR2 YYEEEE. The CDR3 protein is CASSFRGVGTDTQYF. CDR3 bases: TGTGCCAGCAGCTTCAGGGGTGTCGGCACAGATACGCAGTATTTT.

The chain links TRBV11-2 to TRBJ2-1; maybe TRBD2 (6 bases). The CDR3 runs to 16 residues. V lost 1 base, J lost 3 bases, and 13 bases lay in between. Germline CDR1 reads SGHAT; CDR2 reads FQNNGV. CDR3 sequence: CASSLGGTSYYNEQFF. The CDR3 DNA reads TGTGCCAGCAGCTTAGGGGGGACTTCTTACTACAATGAGCAGTTCTTC.

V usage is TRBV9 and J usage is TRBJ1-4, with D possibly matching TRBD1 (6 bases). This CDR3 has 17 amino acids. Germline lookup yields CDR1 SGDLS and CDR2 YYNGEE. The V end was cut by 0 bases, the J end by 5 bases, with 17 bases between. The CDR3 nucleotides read TGTGCCAGCAGCGTAGGGGTCACGACAGGCGGGAATGAAAAACTGTTTTTT. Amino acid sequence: CASSVGVTTGGNEKLFF.

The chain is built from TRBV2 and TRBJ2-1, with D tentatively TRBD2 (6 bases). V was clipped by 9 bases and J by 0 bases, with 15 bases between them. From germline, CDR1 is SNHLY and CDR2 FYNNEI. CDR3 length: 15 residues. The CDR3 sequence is CASENGGPSYNEQFF. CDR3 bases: TGTGCCAGTGAGAACGGGGGACCCTCCTACAATGAGCAGTTCTTC.

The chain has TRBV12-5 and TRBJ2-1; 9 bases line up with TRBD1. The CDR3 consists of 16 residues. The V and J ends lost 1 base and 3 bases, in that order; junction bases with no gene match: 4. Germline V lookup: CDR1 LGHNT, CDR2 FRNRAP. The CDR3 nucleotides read TGTGCTAGTGGTTTGGGGGACAGGGCGGGCTACAATGAGCAGTTCTTC. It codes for CASGLGDRAGYNEQFF.

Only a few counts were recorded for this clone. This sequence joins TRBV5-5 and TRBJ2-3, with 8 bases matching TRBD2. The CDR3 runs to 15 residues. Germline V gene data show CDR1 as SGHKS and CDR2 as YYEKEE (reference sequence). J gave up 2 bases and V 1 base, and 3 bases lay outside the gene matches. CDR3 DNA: TGTGCCAGCAGCTTGCGGCGGGGGGACACAGATACGCAGTATTTT. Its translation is CASSLRRGDTDTQYF. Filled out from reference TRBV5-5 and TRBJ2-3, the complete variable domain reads DAGVTQSPTHLIKTRGQQVTLRCSPISGHKSVSWYQQVLGQGPQFIFQYYEKEERGRGNFPDRFSARQFPNYSSELNVNALLLGDSALYLCASSLRRGDTDTQYFGPGTRLTVL.

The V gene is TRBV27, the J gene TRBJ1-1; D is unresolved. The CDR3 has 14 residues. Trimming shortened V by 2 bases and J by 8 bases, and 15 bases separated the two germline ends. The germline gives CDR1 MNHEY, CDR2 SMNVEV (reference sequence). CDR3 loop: CASSLNQVRSEAFF. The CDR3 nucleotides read TGTGCCAGCAGTTTAAATCAGGTCCGAAGCGAAGCTTTCTTT.

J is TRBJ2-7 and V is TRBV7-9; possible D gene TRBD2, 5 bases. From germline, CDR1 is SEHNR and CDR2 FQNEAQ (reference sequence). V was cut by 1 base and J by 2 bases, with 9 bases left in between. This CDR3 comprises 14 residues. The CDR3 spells CASSLGLQTYEQYF. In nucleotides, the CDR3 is TGTGCCAGCAGCTTAGGACTACAAACCTACGAGCAGTACTTC.

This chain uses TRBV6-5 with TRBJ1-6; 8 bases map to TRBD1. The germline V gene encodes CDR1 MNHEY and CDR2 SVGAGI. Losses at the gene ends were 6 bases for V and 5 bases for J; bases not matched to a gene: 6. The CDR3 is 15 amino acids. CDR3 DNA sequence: TGTGCCAGCAGCACCCAGGGGGCAGATAATTCACCCCTCCACTTT. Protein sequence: CASSTQGADNSPLHF.

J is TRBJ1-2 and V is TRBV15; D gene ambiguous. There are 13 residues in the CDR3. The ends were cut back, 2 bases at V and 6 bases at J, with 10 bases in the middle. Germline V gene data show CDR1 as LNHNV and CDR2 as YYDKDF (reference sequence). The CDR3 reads CATSRSSIDGYTF. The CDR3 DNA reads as TGTGCCACCAGCAGAAGTTCAATAGATGGCTACACCTTC.

This CDR3 reads CASSEARQGRKDQPQHF. In DNA, the CDR3 is TGTGCCAGCAGTGAAGCTCGACAGGGTAGGAAGGATCAGCCCCAGCATTTT. This chain uses TRBV2 with TRBJ1-5; 7 bases agree with TRBD1. V lost 0 bases to trimming and J lost 5 bases; unmatched junction nucleotides: 10. The germline gives CDR1 SNHLY, CDR2 FYNNEI. The CDR3 contains 17 residues.

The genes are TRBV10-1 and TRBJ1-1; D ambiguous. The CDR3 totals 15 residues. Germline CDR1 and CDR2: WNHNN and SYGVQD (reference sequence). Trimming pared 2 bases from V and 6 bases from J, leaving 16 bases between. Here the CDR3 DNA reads TGCGCCAGCAGTGAGCGGGCAGGACTTGGAGCTGAAGCTTTCTTT. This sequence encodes CASSERAGLGAEAFF.

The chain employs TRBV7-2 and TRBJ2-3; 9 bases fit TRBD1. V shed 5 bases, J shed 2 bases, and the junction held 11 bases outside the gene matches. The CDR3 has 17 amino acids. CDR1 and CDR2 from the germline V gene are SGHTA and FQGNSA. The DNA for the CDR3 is TGTGCCAGCAGCGAACAGGGTGGGACAGGGTTCACAGATACGCAGTATTTT. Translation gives CASSEQGGTGFTDTQYF.

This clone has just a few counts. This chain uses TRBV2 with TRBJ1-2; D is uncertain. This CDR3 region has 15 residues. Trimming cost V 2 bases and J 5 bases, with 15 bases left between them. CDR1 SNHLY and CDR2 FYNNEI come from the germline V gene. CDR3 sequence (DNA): TGTGCCAGCAGTGAATCCATGTACCAGGCTTATGGCTACACCTTC. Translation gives CASSESMYQAYGYTF.

Here the CDR3 reads CASSLGGGEYYGYTF. The CDR3 bases are TGTGCCAGCAGTTTGGGTGGAGGGGAGTACTATGGCTACACCTTC. The chain has TRBV27 and TRBJ1-2, with D possibly TRBD1 on 5 matching bases. CDR3 length equals 15 residues. Germline CDR1 reads MNHEY; CDR2 reads SMNVEV (reference sequence). The ends were cut back, 3 bases at V and 3 bases at J, with 14 bases in the middle.

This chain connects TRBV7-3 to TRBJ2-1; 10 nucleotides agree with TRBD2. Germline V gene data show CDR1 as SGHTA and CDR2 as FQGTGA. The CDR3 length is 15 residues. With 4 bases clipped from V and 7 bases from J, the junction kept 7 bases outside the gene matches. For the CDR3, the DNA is TGTGCCAGCAGCTATAGCGGGGGGACTGGTAATGAGCAGTTCTTC. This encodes CASSYSGGTGNEQFF.